This TCR beta chain originates from a study of blood T cells in healthy people across ages. For the second PCR, which ran for roughly 6 to 12 cycles, a sample-barcoded 5' primer and a J-beta primer mix were used. One entry per CDR3 protein, called by TCRdb with MiXCR from the 5' RACE reads. In the table there are about 380,000 distinct CDR3 sequences, over 45% of which are singletons. V gave up 0 bases and J gave up 4 bases, with 6 bases separating them. CDR1 MNHEY and CDR2 SVGAGI come from the germline V gene. The CDR3 spans 13 residues. The receptor's source is a man in his sixties in good health. This chain links TRBV6-5 with TRBJ2-5; D gene unclear. The sample taken for sequencing was blood. In DNA form, the CDR3 reads TGTGCCAGCAGTTACTCGGTAGGAGAGACCCAGTACTTC. As protein: CASSYSVGETQYF.